These 15 T cell receptor beta chains were all obtained from the same sample, sequenced in a study of control samples from healthy donors and cancer patients. Libraries were prepared by immunoSEQ multiplex PCR; TCRdb keeps only in-frame clonotypes and omits some of them. The table has roughly 150,000 clones, approximately 93% seen once. The sample was blood. Receptors were obtained from a man aged 18-30 years in good health.

The CDR3 nucleotides are TGTGCCAGCAGCCAACAGGGGGCGCTTAAAAAACTGTTTTTT. Translated, it gives CASSQQGALKKLFF. The rearrangement uses TRBV28 and TRBJ1-4, with 9 nucleotides matching TRBD1. V trimming: 6 bases; J trimming: 9 bases; junction bases outside the gene matches: 8. Germline loops: CDR1 MDHEN, CDR2 SYDVKM. There are 14 residues in the CDR3.

The V call is TRBV23-1, the J call TRBJ2-5; D gene unclear. TRBV23-1 is sorted into the ORF group, with uncertain function. With 3 bases removed from V and 7 bases from J, the gap between germline ends came to 18 bases. The CDR3 runs to 15 residues. CDR3 sequence (DNA): TGCGCCAGCAGTCACCAAGGAAGGTTTAGTGGGACCCAGTACTTC. It codes for CASSHQGRFSGTQYF.

The V call is TRBV6-5, the J call TRBJ1-1; no clear D gene. Germline CDR1 reads MNHEY; CDR2 reads SVGAGI. The length of the CDR3 is 14 residues. Trimming removed 4 bases from V and 2 bases from J, with 11 bases in between. The CDR3: CASSLKGGNTEAFF. DNA of the CDR3: TGTGCCAGCAGTTTAAAGGGCGGCAACACTGAAGCTTTCTTT.

The V gene is TRBV9, the J gene TRBJ1-2, with D possibly being TRBD1 (6 bases). The CDR3 covers 15 residues. V was clipped by 3 bases and J by 6 bases, with 18 bases between them. Germline loops: CDR1 SGDLS, CDR2 YYNGEE. The chain's CDR3 is CASSERGEGLDGYTF. For the CDR3, the DNA is TGTGCCAGCAGCGAGAGGGGGGAGGGTCTTGATGGCTACACCTTC.

This chain links TRBV6-6 with TRBJ1-1; a possible D gene is TRBD1 (6 bases). The germline V gene has CDR1 MNHNY and CDR2 SVGAGI (reference sequence). Trimming left V 4 bases short and J 8 bases short, with 17 bases between. This CDR3 contains 14 residues. The CDR3 coding sequence is TGTGCCAGCAGTTCTTTTAGGGGGACACTCGAAGCTTTCTTT. Translation: CASSSFRGTLEAFF.

Only a few counts were recorded for this clone. The chain has TRBV5-4 and TRBJ2-5, with D possibly being TRBD1 or TRBD2 (6 bases each). The CDR3 length is 13 residues. CDR1 and CDR2 (germline): SGHNT, YYREEE (reference sequence). Trimming pared 2 bases from V and 5 bases from J, leaving 10 bases between. Here the CDR3 reads CASSFLGGETQYF. The CDR3 DNA reads TGTGCCAGCAGCTTCCTAGGGGGGGAGACCCAGTACTTC.

V is TRBV2 and J is TRBJ2-5, with D perhaps matching TRBD2 (6 bases). The V and J ends lost 7 bases and 5 bases respectively, with 11 bases between them. Germline CDR1 reads SNHLY; CDR2 reads FYNNEI. The CDR3 is 12 residues long. The CDR3 DNA reads as TGTGCCAGCAAGGCGGAGGGGGAGACCCAGTACTTC. It codes for CASKAEGETQYF. Using reference TRBV2 and TRBJ2-5 for the parts outside the CDR3, the full variable domain is EPEVTQTPSHQVTQMGQEVILRCVPISNHLYFYWYRQILGQKVEFLVSFYNNEISEKSEIFDDQFSVERPDGSNFTLKIRSTKLEDSAMYFCASKAEGETQYFGPGTRLLVL.

The chain combines TRBV19 with TRBJ1-6; a weak D match, TRBD1 (5 bases). V was trimmed by 3 bases and J by 8 bases, leaving 14 bases between them. The germline CDR1 and CDR2 sequences are LNHDA and SQIVND (reference sequence). The length of the CDR3 is 15 residues. In DNA, the CDR3 is TGTGCCAGTAGTATGGGGGGTGGGCGCTATTCACCCCTCCACTTT. Protein product: CASSMGGGRYSPLHF.

The V call is TRBV15, the J call TRBJ1-5; 7 bases match TRBD1. CDR1 and CDR2 from the germline V gene are LNHNV and YYDKDF (reference sequence). The CDR3 runs to 15 residues. V was pared by 5 bases and J by 2 bases, with 6 bases of the junction left unmatched. This chain's CDR3 is CATSGGQWGNQPQHF. CDR3 nucleotides: TGTGCCACCAGCGGGGGACAGTGGGGCAATCAGCCCCAGCATTTT.

The rearrangement links TRBV19 to TRBJ1-1; 8 positions match TRBD1. The germline CDR1 and CDR2 sequences are LNHDA and SQIVND (reference sequence). The ends lost 7 bases at V and 7 bases at J; junction bases unmatched: 11. This CDR3 comprises 14 residues. The CDR3 reads CASKRQGARREAFF. DNA of the CDR3: TGTGCCAGTAAGCGCCAGGGGGCTCGGCGTGAAGCTTTCTTT.

For this clone: Different DNA sequences within this sample yield the same CDR3. The chain employs TRBV27 and TRBJ1-1, with D unresolved. Germline CDR1 and CDR2: MNHEY and SMNVEV (reference sequence). The CDR3 loop spans 13 amino acids. Trimming took 6 bases from V and 1 from J, leaving 9 bases between them. The CDR3 here is CASSPGRNTEAFF. The CDR3 nucleotides read TGTGCCAGCAGCCCCGGACGGAACACTGAAGCTTTCTTT.

The chain employs TRBV4-1 and TRBJ2-7, with D perhaps TRBD1 or TRBD2 (5 bases each). CDR1 and CDR2 from the germline V gene are MGHRA and YSYEKL. V was clipped by 2 bases and J by 0 bases, with 14 bases between them. The CDR3 runs 16 residues. The CDR3 DNA is TGCGCCAGCAGCCAAAGGGGCGGGCCGGACTCCTACGAGCAGTACTTC. Amino acids: CASSQRGGPDSYEQYF.

V gene TRBV28 combines with J gene TRBJ2-3; 7 bases are a match to TRBD2. J was trimmed by 14 bases and V by 8 bases; bases with no gene match: 13. The CDR3 has 12 residues. From germline, CDR1 is MDHEN and CDR2 SYDVKM. CDR3 protein: CASLRREWPVYF. CDR3 bases: TGTGCCAGCTTGCGGCGGGAGTGGCCCGTGTATTTT. Complete variable domain (other parts from reference TRBV28 and TRBJ2-3): DVKVTQSSRYLVKRTGEKVFLECVQDMDHENMFWYRQDPGLGLRLIYFSYDVKMKEKGDIPEGYSVSREKKERFSLILESASTNQTSMYLCASLRREWPVYFGPGTRLTVL.

The chain uses TRBV3-1 (or the pseudogene TRBV3-2) and TRBJ2-2; D is possibly TRBD2 (6 bases). Germline values: CDR1 LGHDT, CDR2 YNNKEL (reference sequence). The V end lost 1 base, the J end lost 1 base, and 10 bases lay between the germline ends. CDR3 size: 16 residues. CDR3 sequence (DNA): TGTGCCAGCAGCCAAGTCGGGACTCTGAACACCGGGGAGCTGTTTTTT. This sequence encodes CASSQVGTLNTGELFF.

The V and J genes are TRBV11-2 and TRBJ2-7; 8 bases align to TRBD1. Germline-derived CDR1 and CDR2 are SGHAT and FQNNGV. The V gene end was trimmed by 2 bases and the J gene end by 4 bases; junction bases not matched to a gene: 4. CDR3 length: 14 residues. CDR3 loop: CASSLRTGMYEQYF. The CDR3 coding sequence is TGTGCCAGCAGCTTAAGGACAGGGATGTACGAGCAGTACTTC.